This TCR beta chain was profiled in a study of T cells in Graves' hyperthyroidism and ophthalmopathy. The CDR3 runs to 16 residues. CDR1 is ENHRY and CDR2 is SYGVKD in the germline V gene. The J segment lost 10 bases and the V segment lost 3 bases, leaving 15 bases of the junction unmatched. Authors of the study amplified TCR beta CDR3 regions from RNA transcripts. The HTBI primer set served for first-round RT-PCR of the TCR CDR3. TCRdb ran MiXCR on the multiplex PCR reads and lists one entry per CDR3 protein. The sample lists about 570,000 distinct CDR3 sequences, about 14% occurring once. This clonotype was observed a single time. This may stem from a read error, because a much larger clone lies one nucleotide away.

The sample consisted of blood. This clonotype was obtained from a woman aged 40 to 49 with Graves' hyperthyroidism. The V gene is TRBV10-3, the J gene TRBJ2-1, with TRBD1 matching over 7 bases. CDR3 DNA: TGTGCCATCAGTGATTTCGTAACAGGGGAGCGGAACGAGCAGTTCTTC. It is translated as CAISDFVTGERNEQFF.